A single sample gave rise to the 23 T cell receptor beta chains below, sequenced in a study of T-cell memory formation after mild COVID-19. MiXCR was run by TCRdb on the 5' RACE reads, yielding one entry per CDR3 protein. This sample carries about 250,000 distinct CDR3 sequences, approximately 15% of them seen once, and the ten largest clones take 2% to 2.5%. The sequenced material came from PBMCs or a T cell subset sorted from them (not recorded which). The source of these receptors is an adult woman who had mild COVID-19 (a few samples of this study predate the infection). Cell type and time point are not known.

The rearrangement links TRBV5-4 to TRBJ1-2; D ambiguous. V lost 4 bases and J 4 bases, leaving 20 bases between the germline ends. This CDR3 contains 16 residues. CDR1 is SGHNT and CDR2 is YYREEE in the germline V gene (reference sequence). CDR3 region: CASSQDLGPGFYGYTF. For the CDR3, the DNA is TGTGCCAGCAGCCAAGATCTCGGGCCAGGTTTCTATGGCTACACCTTC.

This clonotype was counted between two and nine times. The chain uses TRBV29-1 and TRBJ1-4, with D unclear. Germline loops: CDR1 SQVTM, CDR2 ANQGSEA. The CDR3 sequence is 12 residues long. With 4 bases removed from V and 8 bases from J, the gap between germline ends came to 11 bases. Here the CDR3 reads CSVGYSEEKLFF. As DNA, the CDR3 is TGCAGCGTTGGATACTCGGAGGAAAAACTGTTTTTT.

This clonotype appeared a few times. The CDR3 region is CASSQDYQGGMVGYTF. CDR3 in DNA: TGCGCCAGCAGCCAAGATTATCAGGGAGGTATGGTGGGCTACACCTTC. This chain joins TRBV4-1 and TRBJ1-2; possibly TRBD1 for D (5 bases). The CDR3 has 16 residues. V was clipped by 0 bases and J by 8 bases, with 19 bases between them. Germline CDR1 MGHRA, CDR2 YSYEKL.

The chain joins TRBV7-8 to TRBJ2-5; 9 bases line up with TRBD1. CDR1 and CDR2 (germline): SGHVS, FQNEAQ. With V trimmed by 5 bases and J by 3 bases, 4 bases remained unmatched. The CDR3 covers 14 residues. CDR3 loop: CASSTTGGEETQYF. DNA of the CDR3: TGTGCCAGCAGCACCACAGGGGGCGAAGAGACCCAGTACTTC.

This clonotype was observed many times. The chain uses TRBV6-4 and TRBJ2-1, with D perhaps TRBD2 (7 bases). Per the germline V gene, CDR1 is MRHNA and CDR2 is SNTAGT. CDR3 size: 21 residues. The V gene lost 6 bases and the J gene lost 6 bases, with 36 bases spanning the gap. The CDR3 spells CASSTKLTRQGGGGSGNEQFF. In DNA form, the CDR3 reads TGTGCCAGCAGCACCAAATTGACAAGACAAGGGGGTGGCGGGAGTGGCAATGAGCAGTTCTTC.

V and J are TRBV5-1 and TRBJ1-1, with D possibly matching TRBD1 (6 bases). CDR1 is SGHRS and CDR2 is YFSETQ in the germline V gene. There are 13 residues in the CDR3. V was clipped by 3 bases and J by 6 bases, with 12 bases between them. The CDR3 DNA sequence: TGCGCCAGCAGCTCTGGGACAAGCTCTGAAGCTTTCTTT. Residues: CASSSGTSSEAFF. Looking up the rest from reference TRBV5-1 and TRBJ1-1 gives the full variable domain: KAGVTQTPRYLIKTRGQQVTLSCSPISGHRSVSWYQQTPGQGLQFLFEYFSETQRNKGNFPGRFSGRQFSNSRSEMNVSTLELGDSALYLCASSSGTSSEAFFGQGTRLTVV.

This clonotype was seen many times. V and J are TRBV12-3 or TRBV12-4 and TRBJ2-7; D is possibly TRBD1 (6 bases). The CDR3 runs to 18 residues. V shed 3 bases and J shed 9 bases, with 30 bases lying between them. The DNA of the CDR3 is TGTGCCAGCAGTTTGGGGGAAAGTCGGACAGCCGTTTCGGCCGGGCAGTACTTC. This sequence encodes CASSLGESRTAVSAGQYF.

This clonotype was found a few times. The CDR3 is CASSERQDAPDGYTF. CDR3 bases: TGTGCCAGCAGTGAACGGCAGGACGCCCCCGATGGCTACACCTTC. The rearrangement joins TRBV6-1 to TRBJ1-2; no firm D call. The germline gives CDR1 MNHNS, CDR2 SASEGT. The CDR3 runs to 15 residues. Trimming stripped 2 bases from V and 6 bases from J, with 16 bases between.

Only a few counts were recorded for this clonotype. The V call is TRBV15, the J call TRBJ2-5; D is unclear. Looked up from germline, CDR1 is LNHNV and CDR2 is YYDKDF (reference sequence). V dropped 3 bases and J dropped 10 bases, with 21 bases sitting between them. This CDR3 has 15 amino acids. This CDR3 is CATSSDDVKGMRQYF. The CDR3 region has the DNA TGTGCCACCAGCAGTGACGATGTTAAGGGAATGCGCCAGTACTTC.

The rearrangement links TRBV29-1 to TRBJ2-3, with 7 bases aligning to TRBD2. With 3 bases clipped from V and 9 bases from J, the junction kept 6 bases outside the gene matches. Germline lookup yields CDR1 SQVTM and CDR2 ANQGSEA. This CDR3 region has 12 residues. CDR3 sequence: CSVETSRVTQYF. Written as DNA, the CDR3 is TGCAGCGTTGAGACTAGCCGCGTCACGCAGTATTTT.

This chain links TRBV12-3 or TRBV12-4 with TRBJ2-1, with D unclear. CDR3 length: 13 amino acids. The V end lost 1 base, the J end lost 9 bases, and 10 bases lay between the germline ends. CDR3 sequence (DNA): TGTGCCAGCAGTTTAGTTACTTTTGGTGAGCAGTTCTTC. This codes for CASSLVTFGEQFF.

The table lists this clonotype with a few counts. This sequence joins TRBV30 and TRBJ2-7, with 7 bases fitting TRBD2. This CDR3 has 14 amino acids. The germline V gene has CDR1 GTSNPN and CDR2 SVGIG (reference sequence). V trimming: 5 bases; J trimming: 3 bases; junction bases outside the gene matches: 10. In nucleotides, the CDR3 is TGTGCCTGGGGTAATGTGGGGGGGATCTACGAGCAGTACTTC. As protein: CAWGNVGGIYEQYF.

This clonotype was detected a few times. The chain couples TRBV7-9 to TRBJ1-1; D unclear. Trimming cost V 6 bases and J 0 bases, with 17 bases left between them. CDR1 is SEHNR, CDR2 FQNEAQ, per germline (reference sequence). The CDR3 is made up of 16 amino acids. The CDR3 coding sequence is TGTGCCAGCAGTCTCACCAGTCCTTCGATGAACACTGAAGCTTTCTTT. The encoded protein is CASSLTSPSMNTEAFF. Combining the CDR3 with reference TRBV7-9 and TRBJ1-1 gives the whole variable domain DTGVSQNPRHKITKRGQNVTFRCDPISEHNRLYWYRQTLGQGPEFLTYFQNEAQLEKSRLLSDRFSAERPKGSFSTLEIQRTEQGDSAMYLCASSLTSPSMNTEAFFGQGTRLTVV.

The chain carries TRBV15 and TRBJ1-2; no clear D gene. V gave up 0 bases and J gave up 8 bases, with 13 bases separating them. Germline V lookup: CDR1 LNHNV, CDR2 YYDKDF (reference sequence). CDR3 length equals 14 residues. CDR3 protein: CATSRDLKGLGYTF. CDR3 nucleotides: TGTGCCACCAGCAGAGATCTTAAAGGGTTAGGCTACACCTTC.

In DNA form, the CDR3 reads TGTGCCAGTGTCCGGGACAGCTCCTACAATGAGCAGTTCTTC. This codes for CASVRDSSYNEQFF. The chain links TRBV19 to TRBJ2-1; 7 nucleotides match TRBD1. This CDR3 region has 14 residues. V dropped 8 bases and J dropped 0; count of bases not matched to a gene: 4. Germline V lookup: CDR1 LNHDA, CDR2 SQIVND (reference sequence).

With regard to this clonotype: The junction shows a germline mismatch at one end, possibly a read error. This chain uses TRBV4-2 with TRBJ1-2; 7 positions match TRBD1. Looked up from germline, CDR1 is LGHNA and CDR2 is YNFKEQ. The CDR3 extends over 15 amino acids. CDR3 protein: CASSQEGQTHSRTIF. The CDR3 DNA sequence: TGTGCCAGCAGCCAAGAGGGACAGACCCACAGCCGCACCATCTTC.

This clonotype was detected many times. V usage is TRBV20-1 and J usage is TRBJ2-2, with 12 bases aligning to TRBD2. The V gene's germline CDR1 is DFQATT and CDR2 SNEGSKA (reference sequence). Unmatched junction bases numbered 7, after V lost 2 bases and J lost 3 bases. This CDR3 is 17 amino acids long. The CDR3, as DNA: TGCAGTGCTAGAAAGGCTAGCGGGGGGGCCGACACCGGGGAGCTGTTTTTT. This gives the protein CSARKASGGADTGELFF.

J is TRBJ2-3 and V is TRBV7-8; the match to TRBD2 covers 11 bases. CDR3 length: 16 amino acids. After removal of 5 bases from V and 3 bases from J, the junction contained 7 bases not matched to a gene. Germline CDR1 reads SGHVS; CDR2 reads FQNEAQ. In DNA form, the CDR3 reads TGTGCCAGCAGCGGCCTGGGACTAGCGGCAACAGATACGCAGTATTTT. Amino acids: CASSGLGLAATDTQYF. The variable domain in full, completed from reference TRBV7-8 and TRBJ2-3, reads GAGVSQSPRYKVAKRGQDVALRCDPISGHVSLFWYQQALGQGPEFLTYFQNEAQLDKSGLPSDRFFAERPEGSVSTLKIQRTQQEDSAVYLCASSGLGLAATDTQYFGPGTRLTVL.

Only a few counts were recorded for this clonotype. The gene calls are TRBV20-1 and TRBJ2-7; tentatively, D is TRBD1 (6 bases). Germline CDR1 and CDR2: DFQATT and SNEGSKA (reference sequence). The CDR3 spans 12 residues. The V and J ends lost 3 bases and 3 bases respectively, with 9 bases between them. The CDR3 nucleotides are TGCAGTGCTAGGCAGGGGTTCTACGAGCAGTACTTC. Amino acid sequence: CSARQGFYEQYF.

The sample holds a few counts of this clonotype. This chain connects TRBV6-5 to TRBJ1-2; D not certain. Per the germline V gene, CDR1 is MNHEY and CDR2 is SVGAGI. V lost 2 bases and J 8 bases, leaving 21 bases between the germline ends. This CDR3 has 16 residues. The chain's CDR3 is CASSYLAPDTGWGYTF. The CDR3 nucleotides are TGTGCCAGCAGTTACCTGGCTCCCGACACGGGCTGGGGCTACACCTTC.

V and J are TRBV5-4 and TRBJ2-5, with a weak D call TRBD1 (5 bases). Per germline, CDR1 SGHNT and CDR2 YYREEE (reference sequence). V lost 0 bases and J 4 bases, leaving 13 bases between the germline ends. CDR3 size: 15 residues. The CDR3 sequence: CASSLDPRDGETQYF. The CDR3 DNA reads as TGTGCCAGCAGCTTGGACCCCAGGGATGGAGAGACCCAGTACTTC.

This clonotype was seen more than once but under ten times. This chain connects TRBV27 to TRBJ2-1, with 9 bases matching TRBD1. This CDR3 contains 15 residues. CDR1 and CDR2 from the germline V gene are MNHEY and SMNVEV (reference sequence). V shed 3 bases and J 7 bases; nucleotides not matched to a gene: 7. The CDR3 protein is CASSFTGTGPNEQFF. CDR3 DNA: TGTGCCAGCAGTTTCACCGGGACAGGGCCAAATGAGCAGTTCTTC.

This clonotype was found a few times. The V and J genes are TRBV7-9 and TRBJ2-3; 12 nucleotides line up with TRBD1. The CDR3 covers 18 residues. V shed 5 bases and J 1 base; nucleotides not matched to a gene: 10. From germline, CDR1 is SEHNR and CDR2 FQNEAQ (reference sequence). The DNA for the CDR3 is TGTGCCAGCAGCCCCCGAGGGACAGGGGGCCGGGGCACAGATACGCAGTATTTT. This encodes CASSPRGTGGRGTDTQYF.